The source of this TCR beta chain is a study of patients and donors after allogeneic stem cell transplantation. This clonotype was detected ten times or more. TCRdb re-called the RT-PCR reads with MiXCR, one entry per CDR3 protein. In the table there are about 87,000 distinct CDR3 sequences, just under 5% of which are singletons. The V end was cut by 9 bases, the J end by 1 base, with 15 bases between. Per the germline V gene, CDR1 is ENHRY and CDR2 is SYGVKD. This CDR3 is 14 amino acids long. The sequence was obtained from a human donor who was either an allogeneic HSCT recipient or a stem cell or donor lymphocyte infusion donor (not recorded which). It is not recorded whose cells these are; they may come from a transplant donor. The material sequenced was blood, either unsorted or a sorted T cell fraction (not recorded which). The chain is built from TRBV10-3 and TRBJ1-1; maybe TRBD1 (6 bases). CDR3 sequence reads: CAIGGGGTNTEAFF. CDR3 nucleotide sequence: TGTGCCATTGGCGGGGGCGGTACGAACACTGAAGCTTTCTTT.